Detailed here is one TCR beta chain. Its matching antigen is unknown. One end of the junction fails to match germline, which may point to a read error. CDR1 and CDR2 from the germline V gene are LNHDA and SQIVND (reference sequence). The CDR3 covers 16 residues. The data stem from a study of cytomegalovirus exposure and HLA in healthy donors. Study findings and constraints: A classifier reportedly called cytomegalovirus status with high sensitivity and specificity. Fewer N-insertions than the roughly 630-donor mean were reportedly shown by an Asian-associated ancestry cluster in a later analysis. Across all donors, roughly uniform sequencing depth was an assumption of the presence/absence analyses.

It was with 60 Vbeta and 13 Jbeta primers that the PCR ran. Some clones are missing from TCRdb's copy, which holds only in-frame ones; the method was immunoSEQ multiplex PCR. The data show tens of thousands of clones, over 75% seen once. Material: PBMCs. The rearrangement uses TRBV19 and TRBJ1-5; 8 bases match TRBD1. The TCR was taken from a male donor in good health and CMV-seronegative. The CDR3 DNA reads TGTGCCAGTAGGCCGGCAGGCGACAGGGGCAATCAGCTCCAGCATTTT. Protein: CASRPAGDRGNQLQHF. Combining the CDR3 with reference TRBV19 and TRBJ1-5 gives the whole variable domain DGGITQSPKYLFRKEGQNVTLSCEQNLNHDAMYWYRQDPGQGLRLIYYSQIVNDFQKGDIAEGYSVSREKKESFPLTVTSAQKNPTAFYLCASRPAGDRGNQLQHFGDGTRLSIL.